This is a list of T cell receptor beta chains from one sample in a study of blood T cell repertoires in COVID-19. Profiling relied on immunoSEQ multiplex PCR, and the TCRdb table lists in-frame clones only, not all of them. The sample yields 70,000 to 95,000 clones, roughly 80% seen once. The material sequenced was peripheral blood. The receptors stem from a woman aged 65 to 85 with acute or convalescent COVID-19. CDR3s include the opening cysteine and the closing phenylalanine or tryptophan. A D gene is named only where the DNA matches it firmly. Only some rows state a clone size, as once, few, many or a class for expanded clones.

>.|.|TRBV11-2|TRBJ2-7
CASSLDQGRLYEQYF
TGTGCCAGCAGCTTAGATCAGGGCAGATTGTACGAGCAGTACTTC
>.|.|TRBV12-3/TRBV12-4|TRBJ1-1
CASSLQENTEAFF
TGTGCCAGCAGTTTACAGGAGAACACTGAAGCTTTCTTT
>TRBD1|few|TRBV19|TRBJ1-3
CASGQGLSSGNTIYF
TGTGCCTCCGGACAGGGATTAAGCTCTGGAAACACCATATATTTT
>.|.|TRBV11-2|TRBJ1-6
CASSLDSGRWNSPLHF
TGTGCCAGCAGCTTAGATTCCGGGAGATGGAATTCACCCCTCCACTTT
>.|.|TRBV6-5|TRBJ1-3
CASSSTWSSGNTIYF
TGTGCCAGCAGTTCAACTTGGAGCTCTGGAAACACCATATATTTT
>.|.|TRBV28|TRBJ2-6
CASSLMVGVTGANVLTF
TGTGCCAGCAGTTTAATGGTCGGGGTAACCGGGGCCAACGTCCTGACTTTC
>.|.|TRBV4-2|TRBJ2-7
CASSLSEGEQYF
TGTGCCAGCAGCCTTTCAGAGGGCGAGCAGTACTTC
>TRBD2|.|TRBV5-4|TRBJ2-1
CASSSGLAGAGTKFF
TGTGCCAGCAGCTCGGGACTAGCGGGAGCCGGGACGAAGTTCTTC
>.|.|TRBV5-4|TRBJ2-2
CASSEQVLNTGELFF
TGTGCCAGCAGCGAACAGGTGTTGAACACCGGGGAGCTGTTTTTT
>TRBD2|.|TRBV27|TRBJ2-1
CASSNGLAGHHNEQFF
TGTGCCAGCAGTAATGGACTAGCGGGACACCACAATGAGCAGTTCTTC
>TRBD1|.|TRBV3-1/TRBV3-2|TRBJ1-5
CASSPLGQGYQPQHF
TGTGCCAGCAGCCCCCTGGGACAGGGGTATCAGCCCCAGCATTTT
>.|.|TRBV29-1|TRBJ2-7
CSVESATGSSYEQYF
TGCAGCGTTGAATCGGCAACAGGAAGCTCCTACGAGCAGTACTTC
>TRBD1|.|TRBV6-5|TRBJ2-7
CASSSFLTGDYEQYF
TGTGCCAGCAGTTCCTTCCTGACAGGGGACTACGAGCAGTACTTC
>.|once|TRBV3-1/TRBV3-2|TRBJ1-5
CASSQGHGGQPQHF
TGTGCCAGCAGCCAAGGGCACGGGGGTCAGCCCCAGCATTTT
>TRBD2|.|TRBV28|TRBJ2-5
CASRVLAGAQETQYF
TGTGCCAGCAGAGTACTAGCGGGCGCCCAAGAGACCCAGTACTTC
>TRBD2|.|TRBV19|TRBJ2-1
CASRDLGLAGENEQFF
TGTGCCAGTAGGGATCTAGGACTAGCGGGAGAAAATGAGCAGTTCTTC
>.|.|TRBV7-8|TRBJ1-2
CASSLRVGAGYGYTF
TGTGCCAGCAGCTTAAGGGTGGGGGCAGGGTATGGCTACACCTTC
>.|.|TRBV6-6|TRBJ2-7
CASTPGGQKMSYEQYF
TGTGCCAGCACTCCGGGCGGACAAAAAATGTCCTACGAGCAGTACTTC
>.|.|TRBV11-1|TRBJ1-2
CASSTRLVQNGYTF
TGTGCCAGCTCAACCCGACTTGTCCAGAATGGCTACACCTTC
>TRBD2|.|TRBV6-1|TRBJ2-3
CASSELAGGSTDTQYF
TGTGCCAGCAGTGAACTAGCGGGAGGGAGCACAGATACGCAGTATTTT
>TRBD1|.|TRBV29-1|TRBJ2-7
CSVNRDRGSREQYF
TGCAGCGTTAATCGGGACAGGGGGTCTCGAGAGCAGTACTTC
>TRBD2|.|TRBV19|TRBJ2-7
CASCLREGYYEQYF
TGTGCCAGTTGTTTGCGGGAGGGCTACTACGAGCAGTACTTC
>.|.|TRBV6-6|TRBJ2-2
CASTPGSANTGELFF
TGTGCCAGCACCCCTGGCAGCGCGAACACCGGGGAGCTGTTTTTT
>.|.|TRBV10-1|TRBJ1-1
CASSPPGRTVAFF
TGCGCCAGCAGCCCTCCAGGGCGGACAGTGGCTTTCTTT
>.|once|TRBV7-9|TRBJ1-4
CASSPPGANEKLFF
TGTGCCAGCAGCCCACCCGGGGCTAATGAAAAACTGTTTTTT
>TRBD1|.|TRBV19|TRBJ1-2
CASSKEGQLYGYTF
TGTGCCAGTAGTAAGGAGGGACAGCTCTATGGCTACACCTTC
>TRBD2|.|TRBV5-1|TRBJ2-7
CASSWGSGLADEQYF
TGCGCCAGCAGCTGGGGGTCCGGACTAGCGGACGAGCAGTACTTC
>TRBD2|.|TRBV4-2|TRBJ2-1
CASSQEVGLAGWEQFF
TGTGCCAGCAGCCAAGAGGTCGGCTTAGCGGGATGGGAGCAGTTCTTC
>.|.|TRBV6-5|TRBJ1-1
CASSYSGQLNTEAFF
TGTGCCAGCAGTTACTCTGGACAACTGAACACTGAAGCTTTCTTT
>.|few|TRBV28|TRBJ1-2
CAAGPKTVYGYTF
TGTGCCGCAGGGCCAAAGACAGTCTATGGCTACACCTTC
>.|.|TRBV6-6|TRBJ1-6
CASRRQEGRGSPLHF
TGTGCCAGCAGGCGGCAAGAGGGGAGGGGATCACCCCTCCACTTT
>.|.|TRBV19|TRBJ2-3
CASSIRTVGVTDTQYF
TGTGCCAGTAGTATCCGGACAGTCGGAGTAACAGATACGCAGTATTTT
>.|many|TRBV7-2|TRBJ2-7
CASSPDPGYEQYF
TGTGCCAGCAGCCCCGATCCAGGCTACGAGCAGTACTTC
>.|.|TRBV3-1/TRBV3-2|TRBJ2-3
CASSQDGGKALTQYF
TGTGCCAGCAGCCAAGATGGGGGCAAGGCCCTTACGCAGTATTTT
>.|.|TRBV6-6|TRBJ2-7
CASSYSGGAAYEQYF
TGTGCCAGCAGTTACTCGGGGGGGGCTGCCTACGAGCAGTACTTC
>TRBD1|medium-sized|TRBV4-2|TRBJ1-6
CASSQVDRADSPLHF
TGTGCCAGCAGCCAAGTGGACAGGGCCGATTCACCCCTCCACTTT
>.|.|TRBV19|TRBJ1-5
CASKLDGGNQPQHF
TGTGCCAGTAAATTAGACGGAGGCAATCAGCCCCAGCATTTT
>TRBD2|.|TRBV10-3|TRBJ2-7
CAISDGASGSYEQYF
TGTGCCATCAGTGATGGGGCTAGCGGGAGCTACGAGCAGTACTTC
>TRBD2|.|TRBV6-5|TRBJ2-3
CASSRSGGVDTQYF
TGTGCCAGCAGCCGAAGCGGGGGAGTAGATACGCAGTATTTT
>TRBD1|.|TRBV7-9|TRBJ1-3
CASSSGTDSGNTIYF
TGTGCCAGCAGCTCCGGGACAGACTCTGGAAACACCATATATTTT
>.|.|TRBV28|TRBJ1-1
CASTPPRGKTFF
TGTGCCAGCACCCCCCCCCGGGGAAAAACTTTCTTT
>TRBD1|.|TRBV7-6|TRBJ2-1
CASSFRTGSSYNEQFF
TGTGCCAGCAGTTTCCGGACAGGGAGCTCCTACAATGAGCAGTTCTTC
>TRBD1|many|TRBV7-2|TRBJ1-2
CASSSQTGSYGYTF
TGTGCCAGCAGCTCCCAGACAGGGAGTTATGGCTACACCTTC
>.|.|TRBV11-2|TRBJ2-7
CASSLARGYEQYF
TGTGCCAGCAGCTTAGCTCGAGGCTACGAGCAGTACTTC
>TRBD1|.|TRBV18|TRBJ1-5
CASSPGDRGLRSNQPQHF
TGTGCCAGCTCACCAGGGGACAGGGGGCTCCGGAGCAATCAGCCCCAGCATTTT
>TRBD2|.|TRBV7-3|TRBJ2-1
CASSLQGGTRRVGEQFF
TGTGCCAGCAGCTTACAGGGCGGGACTAGAAGAGTAGGTGAGCAGTTCTTC
>.|once|TRBV15|TRBJ2-1
CATRSEGGWSNEQFF
TGTGCCACCCGGAGTGAGGGCGGGTGGTCGAATGAGCAGTTCTTC
>TRBD2|.|TRBV19|TRBJ2-7
CASSIGKREWYEQYF
TGTGCCAGTAGTATAGGAAAGCGGGAGTGGTACGAGCAGTACTTC
>TRBD2|.|TRBV10-3|TRBJ2-7
CASRGAGGPHEQYF
TGTGCCAGCCGGGGAGCGGGAGGGCCACACGAGCAGTACTTC
>TRBD1|.|TRBV13|TRBJ1-3
CASSSTGQGANYGRNTIYF
TGTGCCAGCAGCTCCACTGGACAGGGGGCTAACTACGGCAGGAACACCATATATTTT
>.|.|TRBV7-2|TRBJ1-4
CASTVPTNEKLFF
TGTGCCAGCACCGTCCCAACTAATGAAAAACTGTTTTTT